What follows describes a single TCR beta chain. The antigen is undetermined. The data stem from a study of T cell responses to AZD1222 COVID-19 vaccine. Turning to the study itself: Timing groups of about 4 and about 12 weeks for second doses were pooled. Overall study results and limits: The donors showed a predominance of white British ancestry and of females, with possible underestimation of clonal diversity.

Trimming removed 7 bases at V and 3 bases at J, with 13 bases between. The length of the CDR3 is 12 residues. In germline, CDR1 is GTSNPN, CDR2 SVGIG (reference sequence). Clones were read by immunoSEQ multiplex PCR, and TCRdb kept only the in-frame ones, dropping some. Of 75,000 to 100,000 clones listed, around 85% are singletons. This receptor was obtained from an adult in good health. The source material was peripheral blood, sampled on day 0 of AZD1222 vaccination. The V gene is TRBV30, the J gene TRBJ2-7; D is possibly TRBD1 (7 bases). The CDR3: CASHQGGYEQYF. CDR3 sequence (DNA): TGTGCCTCCCACCAGGGGGGCTACGAGCAGTACTTC.